This T cell receptor beta chain was recovered during a study of T cells in Graves' hyperthyroidism and ophthalmopathy. Findings of the study overall: Ophthalmopathy, which appeared later, was predicted by the model a median approximately 6.7 months before onset.

The study excluded patients with uncontrolled infection, other autoimmune disease, pregnancy or lactation. Germline assignment: CDR1 DFQATT and CDR2 SNEGSKA (reference sequence). The CDR3 runs to 13 residues. Trimming shortened V by 5 bases and J by 1 base, and 11 bases separated the two germline ends. As to this clonotype: Its antigen is unidentified.

Template material for amplifying TCR beta CDR3 regions consisted of RNA transcripts. TCR CDR3 regions were first amplified by RT-PCR with HTBI primers. TCRdb called the multiplex PCR reads again in MiXCR, with one record for every CDR3 protein. The sample lists hundreds of thousands of distinct CDR3 sequences, 40% to 55% occurring once. Sequenced: peripheral blood or thyroid tissue (not recorded which). The V call is TRBV20-1, the J call TRBJ1-1; D gene ambiguous. The sequence came from an adult man with Graves' disease, either hyperthyroidism or ophthalmopathy (not recorded which). CDR3 in DNA: TGCAGTGCTGGCAGAACAAAGAACACTGAAGCTTTCTTT. Translating gives CSAGRTKNTEAFF.